This record looks at one T cell receptor beta chain sequence and its context. This clonotype was recorded at least ten times. Its binding antigen is unknown. The sample holds no much larger clone one base away, and base qualities are not on file. The sample originates from a study of CD8 T cells in ankylosing spondylitis (dated by TCRdb to about 2017). Describing the broader study: The study profiled T cell receptor beta repertoires in healthy donors and ankylosing spondylitis patients to find disease-linked TCR variants. The full study cohort comprised around 23 ankylosing spondylitis patients and 85 to 120 healthy donors. Peripheral blood was sampled, and synovial fluid was also collected from ankylosing spondylitis patients.

What the authors observed across the whole study: A TCR beta motif made up of several highly homologous amino acid variants appeared to be characteristic of blood from ankylosing spondylitis patients. Some motif variants were previously reported in synovial fluid and blood of reactive arthritis patients, suggesting common disease-initiation mechanisms. The disease-linked clones showed a CD8+ phenotype and occurred at relatively low frequencies in peripheral blood. According to the report, matched synovial fluid samples from ankylosing spondylitis patients were significantly enriched for the disease-linked clones.

Unmatched junction bases come to 7, with V trimmed by 7 bases and J by 15 bases. Counted from cysteine to phenylalanine, this CDR3 has 11 amino acids. The only DNA kept is the CDR3, 33 bases in frame from the first base. Sequencer: Illumina HiSeq 2500. Quantitative 5'-RACE with molecular barcodes was the method used to prepare the TCR beta libraries. The authors' pipeline ran thus. To identify disease-linked TCR variants, a new computational method was used, one built on a probabilistic model of VDJ rearrangement. In-frame beta chains were kept once TCRdb had trimmed the public reads at Q25 with fastp and called clones with MiXCR. CDR3 protein duplicates are merged, each entry listing the most common genes and DNA. Here the V and J calls rest on TCRdb's processing, not on the authors' analysis. Counted in this sample were some 140,000 distinct CDR3 sequences; roughly 10% of them appeared once. The ten largest account for 3.5% to 5% of the sample.

Specimen: blood, either unsorted or a sorted T cell fraction (not recorded which). In this chain, TRBV12-3 or TRBV12-4 is recombined with TRBJ2-1; TRBD2 lines up with 9 middle nucleotides. The receptor's source is a female donor with ankylosing spondylitis or in good health (not recorded which). The DNA sequence follows: TGTGCCAGCACCCTCGGCGGGAGGGTGTTCTTC. The resulting protein is CASTLGGRVFF.